These T cell receptor beta chains were read from a single sample in a study of T cells in Graves' hyperthyroidism and ophthalmopathy. Each CDR3 protein gets one entry after TCRdb re-called the multiplex PCR reads with MiXCR. Here the sample spans roughly 380,000 distinct CDR3 sequences, about 13% being singletons. Sequenced input: blood. The receptor source for this set is a man aged 25 to 40 with Graves' hyperthyroidism that later progressed to Graves' ophthalmopathy. Both conserved end residues are part of each CDR3. D genes are given only for firm matches. Expanded clones get a size class; other rows say once, few or many, or leave the size out.

D gene: TRBD1; J gene: TRBJ1-1; V gene: TRBV9; clone size: -; CDR3 protein: CASSPRPQDRANTEAFF; CDR3 DNA: TGTGCCAGCAGCCCAAGACCTCAGGACAGGGCGAACACTGAAGCTTTCTTT
D gene: TRBD1; J gene: TRBJ1-5; V gene: TRBV6-1; clone size: -; CDR3 protein: CASYSSGTGIQPQHF; CDR3 DNA: TGTGCCAGTTACTCATCCGGGACAGGGATTCAGCCCCAGCATTTT
D gene: -; J gene: TRBJ1-1; V gene: TRBV15; clone size: many; CDR3 protein: CATSRDLGGTEAFF; CDR3 DNA: TGTGCCACCAGCAGAGATCTCGGCGGTACTGAAGCTTTCTTT
D gene: -; J gene: TRBJ2-7; V gene: TRBV24-1; clone size: many; CDR3 protein: CATPAGNFSYEQYF; CDR3 DNA: TGTGCCACCCCTGCCGGGAACTTCTCCTACGAGCAGTACTTC
D gene: TRBD2; J gene: TRBJ2-3; V gene: TRBV9; clone size: -; CDR3 protein: CASSVAMRGGTDTQYF; CDR3 DNA: TGTGCCAGCAGCGTAGCGATGCGGGGGGGCACAGATACGCAGTATTTT
D gene: -; J gene: TRBJ2-3; V gene: TRBV7-8; clone size: many; CDR3 protein: CASSLAAGDTQYF; CDR3 DNA: TGTGCCAGCAGCTTAGCGGCGGGCGATACGCAGTATTTT
D gene: -; J gene: TRBJ2-7; V gene: TRBV5-6; clone size: few; CDR3 protein: CASSLMLHEQYF; CDR3 DNA: TGTGCCAGCAGCTTAATGCTCCACGAGCAGTACTTC
D gene: TRBD2; J gene: TRBJ2-3; V gene: TRBV28; clone size: many; CDR3 protein: CASSLTSGRRRFTDTQYF; CDR3 DNA: TGTGCCAGCAGTTTAACTAGCGGGAGACGGAGGTTCACAGATACGCAGTATTTT
D gene: -; J gene: TRBJ2-3; V gene: TRBV24-1; clone size: many; CDR3 protein: CATSDLRGGDTQYF; CDR3 DNA: TGTGCCACCAGTGATTTACGGGGTGGGGATACGCAGTATTTT
D gene: TRBD2; J gene: TRBJ2-5; V gene: TRBV11-1; clone size: many; CDR3 protein: CASSFRRGALGETQYF; CDR3 DNA: TGTGCCAGCAGCTTCCGGCGGGGGGCTTTGGGAGAGACCCAGTACTTC
D gene: -; J gene: TRBJ2-7; V gene: TRBV3-1; clone size: many; CDR3 protein: CASSPRTHEQYF; CDR3 DNA: TGTGCCAGCAGCCCCCGAACCCACGAGCAGTACTTC
D gene: TRBD1; J gene: TRBJ2-2; V gene: TRBV11-2; clone size: many; CDR3 protein: CASSRDRNTGELFF; CDR3 DNA: TGTGCCAGCAGCCGGGACAGGAACACCGGGGAGCTGTTTTTT
D gene: -; J gene: TRBJ2-1; V gene: TRBV20-1; clone size: many; CDR3 protein: CSAIPGLQATNEQFF; CDR3 DNA: TGCAGTGCTATACCGGGACTGCAGGCCACCAATGAGCAGTTCTTC
D gene: -; J gene: TRBJ2-5; V gene: TRBV12-3/TRBV12-4; clone size: -; CDR3 protein: CASSLLASETQYF; CDR3 DNA: TGTGCCAGCAGTTTGCTGGCGTCGGAGACCCAGTACTTC
D gene: TRBD1; J gene: TRBJ1-4; V gene: TRBV12-3/TRBV12-4; clone size: many; CDR3 protein: CASSSYRGHEKLFF; CDR3 DNA: TGTGCCAGCAGTTCCTACAGGGGACATGAAAAACTGTTTTTT
D gene: -; J gene: TRBJ2-2; V gene: TRBV6-1; clone size: -; CDR3 protein: CASSQPGTWTGELFF; CDR3 DNA: TGTGCCAGCAGCCAGCCCGGGACCTGGACCGGGGAGCTGTTTTTT
D gene: -; J gene: TRBJ1-5; V gene: TRBV5-1; clone size: many; CDR3 protein: CASSFEGNQPQHF; CDR3 DNA: TGCGCCAGCAGCTTTGAGGGTAATCAGCCCCAGCATTTT
D gene: TRBD2; J gene: TRBJ2-5; V gene: TRBV6-1; clone size: -; CDR3 protein: CATLGGRNQETQYF; CDR3 DNA: TGTGCCACCCTCGGGGGGAGAAATCAAGAGACCCAGTACTTC
D gene: TRBD1; J gene: TRBJ1-5; V gene: TRBV19; clone size: -; CDR3 protein: CASRQTGEGQPQHF; CDR3 DNA: TGTGCCAGTAGACAAACAGGGGAGGGCCAGCCCCAGCATTTT
D gene: TRBD2; J gene: TRBJ2-4; V gene: TRBV7-8; clone size: many; CDR3 protein: CASSLASGGIAKNIQYF; CDR3 DNA: TGTGCCAGCAGCCTAGCTAGCGGGGGGATAGCCAAAAACATTCAGTACTTC
D gene: -; J gene: TRBJ1-2; V gene: TRBV5-1; clone size: -; CDR3 protein: CASAASEEGYTF; CDR3 DNA: TGCGCCAGCGCAGCGAGTGAGGAGGGCTACACCTTC
D gene: -; J gene: TRBJ1-1; V gene: TRBV20-1; clone size: many; CDR3 protein: CSQQGNTEAFF; CDR3 DNA: TGCAGCCAACAGGGGAACACTGAAGCTTTCTTT
D gene: -; J gene: TRBJ1-1; V gene: TRBV3-1; clone size: many; CDR3 protein: CASSQGGRGIAFF; CDR3 DNA: TGTGCCAGCAGCCAAGGGGGAAGGGGGATCGCTTTCTTT
D gene: -; J gene: TRBJ1-2; V gene: TRBV20-1; clone size: many; CDR3 protein: CSARDRAGPYGYTF; CDR3 DNA: TGCAGTGCTAGAGATCGGGCGGGTCCCTATGGCTACACCTTC
D gene: TRBD2; J gene: TRBJ2-3; V gene: TRBV7-2; clone size: -; CDR3 protein: CASSLAGRGGTDRQYF; CDR3 DNA: TGTGCCAGCAGCTTAGCAGGGCGGGGGGGAACAGATAGGCAGTATTTT
D gene: -; J gene: TRBJ1-1; V gene: TRBV3-1; clone size: -; CDR3 protein: CASSQASGNTEAFF; CDR3 DNA: TGTGCCAGCAGCCAAGCGTCGGGGAACACTGAAGCTTTCTTT
D gene: TRBD1; J gene: TRBJ1-5; V gene: TRBV5-5; clone size: many; CDR3 protein: CASSPLPDRGFFSNQPQHF; CDR3 DNA: TGTGCCAGCAGCCCTTTGCCGGACAGGGGTTTTTTCAGCAATCAGCCCCAGCATTTT
D gene: -; J gene: TRBJ1-5; V gene: TRBV6-2/TRBV6-3; clone size: many; CDR3 protein: CASSYAGQLNQPQHF; CDR3 DNA: TGTGCCAGCAGTTACGCCGGGCAACTCAATCAGCCCCAGCATTTT
D gene: -; J gene: TRBJ2-5; V gene: TRBV24-1; clone size: -; CDR3 protein: CATSGQGALETQYF; CDR3 DNA: TGTGCCACCAGTGGTCAGGGCGCTTTAGAGACCCAGTACTTC
D gene: TRBD2; J gene: TRBJ2-3; V gene: TRBV28; clone size: many; CDR3 protein: CASSGEGRDTQYF; CDR3 DNA: TGTGCCAGCAGTGGGGAGGGGCGGGATACGCAGTATTTT
D gene: -; J gene: TRBJ2-1; V gene: TRBV7-9; clone size: many; CDR3 protein: CASSPPVSRSYNEQFF; CDR3 DNA: TGTGCCAGCAGCCCCCCGGTGTCTCGCTCCTACAATGAGCAGTTCTTC
D gene: -; J gene: TRBJ2-7; V gene: TRBV28; clone size: few; CDR3 protein: CASRLGLSYEQYF; CDR3 DNA: TGTGCCAGCAGATTAGGGTTATCCTACGAGCAGTACTTC
D gene: TRBD1; J gene: TRBJ1-6; V gene: TRBV12-3/TRBV12-4; clone size: many; CDR3 protein: CASSKRQGGSSPLHF; CDR3 DNA: TGTGCCAGCAGTAAACGACAGGGAGGATCTTCACCCCTCCACTTT
D gene: -; J gene: TRBJ1-4; V gene: TRBV6-1; clone size: -; CDR3 protein: CASTLWGRNEKLFF; CDR3 DNA: TGTGCCAGTACTTTGTGGGGTCGGAATGAAAAACTGTTTTTT
D gene: -; J gene: TRBJ2-3; V gene: TRBV6-6; clone size: few; CDR3 protein: CASSYSKGSTDTQYF; CDR3 DNA: TGTGCCAGCAGTTACTCAAAAGGGAGCACAGATACGCAGTATTTT
D gene: TRBD1; J gene: TRBJ2-7; V gene: TRBV13; clone size: many; CDR3 protein: CASSLRAQGEYEQYF; CDR3 DNA: TGTGCCAGCAGCTTACGGGCCCAGGGGGAGTACGAGCAGTACTTC
D gene: -; J gene: TRBJ2-7; V gene: TRBV5-1; clone size: many; CDR3 protein: CASSFAEGEQYF; CDR3 DNA: TGCGCCAGCAGCTTCGCCGAGGGTGAGCAGTACTTC
D gene: -; J gene: TRBJ1-1; V gene: TRBV5-1; clone size: many; CDR3 protein: CASSFAGANTEAFF; CDR3 DNA: TGCGCCAGCAGCTTCGCAGGGGCGAACACTGAAGCTTTCTTT
D gene: -; J gene: TRBJ1-4; V gene: TRBV18; clone size: -; CDR3 protein: CASSHYQGATNEKLFF; CDR3 DNA: TGTGCCAGCTCACATTACCAGGGTGCAACTAATGAAAAACTGTTTTTT
D gene: TRBD2; J gene: TRBJ2-1; V gene: TRBV28; clone size: few; CDR3 protein: CASSRTSGGFDEQFF; CDR3 DNA: TGTGCCAGCAGTCGGACTAGCGGGGGTTTCGATGAGCAGTTCTTC
D gene: -; J gene: TRBJ1-1; V gene: TRBV20-1; clone size: many; CDR3 protein: CSASSTQWNTEAFF; CDR3 DNA: TGCAGTGCTAGTTCCACCCAATGGAACACTGAAGCTTTCTTT
D gene: -; J gene: TRBJ2-1; V gene: TRBV18; clone size: -; CDR3 protein: CASSPMGYNEQFF; CDR3 DNA: TGTGCCAGCTCACCTATGGGCTACAATGAGCAGTTCTTC
D gene: TRBD1; J gene: TRBJ1-2; V gene: TRBV7-9; clone size: few; CDR3 protein: CASSDRRQGNYGYTF; CDR3 DNA: TGTGCCAGCAGCGATCGAAGACAGGGGAACTATGGCTACACCTTC
D gene: -; J gene: TRBJ1-5; V gene: TRBV3-1; clone size: few; CDR3 protein: CASSQGISNQPQHF; CDR3 DNA: TGTGCCAGCAGCCAAGGTATCAGCAATCAGCCCCAGCATTTT